Described below is a single T cell receptor (beta chain) sequence and its context. This receptor's antigen is unknown. No base quality values were provided; no much bigger clone lies one nucleotide off. This sample stems from a study of blood T cell repertoires in COVID-19 (dated by TCRdb to about 2020). Some background on the complete study: Samples covering the acute and convalescent phases of COVID-19 were provided by collaborators in the United States, Italy and Spain. Where HLA class I and class II types were available, the types were taken from metadata supplied by the sample provider, not from assay-based typing. The sample metadata nearly always contained a de-identified subject ID, COVID-19 status, age in years and sex. Subjects who had been exposed to COVID-19, were actively infected with it, or had recovered from it provided the deeply sampled blood TCRbeta repertoires that made up the dataset. Samples were obtained from the ongoing ImmuneRACE study (first 160 participants) and from 950 to 1,500 subjects provided by 6 global collaborators. A freely available public database, intended as a resource for researchers studying the immune response to SARS-CoV-2, is where the repertoires were released. The material from the prospective study consisted of cDNA or gDNA derived from T cells, B-cell-depleted T cells, or PBMCs.

Whole blood was collected in K2EDTA tubes by collaborating institutions according to the institutions' own protocols. For TCRbeta analysis, collaborators shipped samples in one of three forms: frozen whole blood, isolated PBMCs, or DNA extracted from either of those sample types. Overall study results and their limits: The quantity of clinical and demographic metadata differed by source and by participant and was supplied without curation.

TCRbeta CDR3 regions were amplified from genomic DNA by means of the immunoSEQ Assay, a bias-controlled multiplex PCR. Under the source paper's analysis protocol: The number of nucleated cells in each sample was estimated from the amplification of reference gene primers within the assay. Sequence reads were collapsed and filtered to measure the absolute abundance of every unique TCRbeta CDR3 rearrangement. For each sample, productive Simpson clonality was calculated as the square root of Simpson's diversity index over productive rearrangements. TCRdb retrieved this table from immuneACCESS and kept in-frame rearrangements only. Not all clones are present; in checked studies, unresolved V genes account for under half, and no reason is known for the remainder. That table is the source of V, J and clone size, and D and trimming were worked out from the DNA. The sample yields approximately 360,000 clones; 70% to 90% were counted once. Roughly 1.2% of the sample rests with the top ten.

V gives up 5 bases and J gives up 1 base, and the segment between their germline ends measures 17 bases. The CDR3, cysteine through phenylalanine, is 16 amino acids long. Only the CDR3 DNA is retained, 48 bases long and in frame from the first base. CDR1 and CDR2, looked up from the germline V gene, are SGHTA and FQGNSA. Source material: peripheral blood. This TCR was recovered from a man in his forties with acute or convalescent COVID-19. In this chain, TRBV7-2 is recombined with TRBJ2-5; tentative D gene TRBD2, with 5 bases matching. The DNA sequence is as follows: TGTGCCAGCAGCCCTTCCCAACTAGGCGGCCAAGAGACCCAGTACTTC. It codes for CASSPSQLGGQETQYF.